These 8 T cell receptor beta chains share one sample of origin, sequenced in a study of shared clonotypes between healthy human individuals. The naive CD8 fraction comprised CD45RO-negative cells positively selected for CCR7 and excluded terminally differentiated effector memory CD45RA+ cells. TCRdb keeps only in-frame clones here, not all; method: immunoSEQ multiplex PCR. Found here are millions of clones, 85% to 95% of them singletons; the top ten hold under 2%. Sample: naive CD8+ T cells from PBMCs. Every receptor here comes from a man younger than 30 in good health. Some clones in this sample may be carry-over from other donors' samples.

Of note for this clone: The sample contains more than one DNA sequence encoding this CDR3. This chain connects TRBV11-2 to TRBJ2-7; 7 bases are shared with TRBD1. Looked up from germline, CDR1 is SGHAT and CDR2 is FQNNGV. The CDR3 consists of 13 residues. V shed 5 bases and J 3 bases; nucleotides not matched to a gene: 4. This chain's CDR3 is CASSARDSYEQYF. The CDR3 DNA is TGTGCCAGCAGCGCCCGGGACAGCTACGAGCAGTACTTC.

The chain combines TRBV11-3 with TRBJ2-7, with D uncertain. There are 13 residues in the CDR3. Germline lookup yields CDR1 SGHNT and CDR2 YENEEA. V was trimmed by 4 bases and J by 5 bases, leaving 12 bases between them. CDR3 protein: CASSSPPHDEQYF. DNA of the CDR3: TGTGCCAGCAGCTCCCCACCGCATGACGAGCAGTACTTC.

The CDR3 DNA follows: TGTGCCAGCAGCCTGGATAGCGGGAGCACAGATACGCAGTATTTT. This translates into CASSLDSGSTDTQYF. The chain uses TRBV5-5 and TRBJ2-3; the match to TRBD2 covers 7 bases. The V gene's germline CDR1 is SGHKS and CDR2 YYEKEE (reference sequence). With V trimmed by 4 bases and J by 0 bases, 5 bases remained unmatched. CDR3 length: 15 residues.

Only one count was recorded for this clone. This chain uses TRBV7-8 with TRBJ2-5; maybe TRBD2 (6 bases). The CDR3 is 15 amino acids. Trimming shortened V by 8 bases and J by 5 bases, and 21 bases separated the two germline ends. Germline CDR1 SGHVS, CDR2 FQNEAQ. CDR3 in amino acids: CASGSRDSVVETQYF. In DNA form, the CDR3 reads TGTGCCAGCGGAAGCCGGGACTCCGTAGTTGAGACCCAGTACTTC.

The chain uses TRBV9 and TRBJ2-1, with 8 bases that match TRBD2. Trimming took 1 base from V and 7 from J; bases not matched to a gene: 7. Germline CDR1 is SGDLS and CDR2 is YYNGEE. The CDR3 extends over 15 amino acids. CDR3 residues: CASSVTAGVGNEQFF. The CDR3, as DNA: TGTGCCAGCAGCGTAACAGCGGGAGTAGGGAATGAGCAGTTCTTC.

The genes are TRBV4-1 and TRBJ2-7; TRBD1 aligns across 7 bases. In germline, CDR1 is MGHRA, CDR2 YSYEKL. This CDR3 comprises 15 residues. With V trimmed by 1 base and J by 3 bases, 6 bases remained unmatched. CDR3 amino acids: CASSQGWAGGYEQYF. DNA of the CDR3: TGCGCCAGCAGCCAAGGGTGGGCAGGGGGCTACGAGCAGTACTTC.

The chain links TRBV10-3 to TRBJ1-1, with D maybe TRBD1 (5 bases). Trimming pared 0 bases from V and 3 bases from J, leaving 11 bases between. Germline V gene sequence: CDR1 ENHRY, CDR2 SYGVKD. The CDR3 is 15 residues long. CDR3 loop: CAISESGTQDTEAFF. Here the CDR3 DNA reads TGTGCCATCAGTGAGTCGGGGACCCAGGACACTGAAGCTTTCTTT.

The V call is TRBV6-6, the J call TRBJ2-7; D perhaps matches TRBD2 (5 bases). V lost 7 bases, J lost 2 bases, and 12 bases lay in between. The CDR3 contains 13 residues. Looked up from germline, CDR1 is MNHNY and CDR2 is SVGAGI (reference sequence). The CDR3 DNA reads as TGTGCCAGCACCTACCAGGAGGCCTACGAGCAGTACTTC. Protein sequence: CASTYQEAYEQYF.